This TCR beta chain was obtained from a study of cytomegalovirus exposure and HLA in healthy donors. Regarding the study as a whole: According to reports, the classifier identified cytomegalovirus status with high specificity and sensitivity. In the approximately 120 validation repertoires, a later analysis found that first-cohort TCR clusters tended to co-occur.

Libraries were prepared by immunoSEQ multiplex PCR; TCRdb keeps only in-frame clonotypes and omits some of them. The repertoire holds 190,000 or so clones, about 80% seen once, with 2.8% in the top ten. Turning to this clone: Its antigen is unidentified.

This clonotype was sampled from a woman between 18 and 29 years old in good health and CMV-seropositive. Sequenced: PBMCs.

In DNA form, the CDR3 reads TGCGCCAGCAGCCAAGAGAAGACTTATACGCAGTATTTT. The encoded protein is CASSQEKTYTQYF. This chain joins TRBV4-1 and TRBJ2-3; D is uncertain. Germline V CDR1 and CDR2: MGHRA, YSYEKL. Trimming left V 0 bases short and J 7 bases short, with 8 bases between. The CDR3 loop spans 13 amino acids.